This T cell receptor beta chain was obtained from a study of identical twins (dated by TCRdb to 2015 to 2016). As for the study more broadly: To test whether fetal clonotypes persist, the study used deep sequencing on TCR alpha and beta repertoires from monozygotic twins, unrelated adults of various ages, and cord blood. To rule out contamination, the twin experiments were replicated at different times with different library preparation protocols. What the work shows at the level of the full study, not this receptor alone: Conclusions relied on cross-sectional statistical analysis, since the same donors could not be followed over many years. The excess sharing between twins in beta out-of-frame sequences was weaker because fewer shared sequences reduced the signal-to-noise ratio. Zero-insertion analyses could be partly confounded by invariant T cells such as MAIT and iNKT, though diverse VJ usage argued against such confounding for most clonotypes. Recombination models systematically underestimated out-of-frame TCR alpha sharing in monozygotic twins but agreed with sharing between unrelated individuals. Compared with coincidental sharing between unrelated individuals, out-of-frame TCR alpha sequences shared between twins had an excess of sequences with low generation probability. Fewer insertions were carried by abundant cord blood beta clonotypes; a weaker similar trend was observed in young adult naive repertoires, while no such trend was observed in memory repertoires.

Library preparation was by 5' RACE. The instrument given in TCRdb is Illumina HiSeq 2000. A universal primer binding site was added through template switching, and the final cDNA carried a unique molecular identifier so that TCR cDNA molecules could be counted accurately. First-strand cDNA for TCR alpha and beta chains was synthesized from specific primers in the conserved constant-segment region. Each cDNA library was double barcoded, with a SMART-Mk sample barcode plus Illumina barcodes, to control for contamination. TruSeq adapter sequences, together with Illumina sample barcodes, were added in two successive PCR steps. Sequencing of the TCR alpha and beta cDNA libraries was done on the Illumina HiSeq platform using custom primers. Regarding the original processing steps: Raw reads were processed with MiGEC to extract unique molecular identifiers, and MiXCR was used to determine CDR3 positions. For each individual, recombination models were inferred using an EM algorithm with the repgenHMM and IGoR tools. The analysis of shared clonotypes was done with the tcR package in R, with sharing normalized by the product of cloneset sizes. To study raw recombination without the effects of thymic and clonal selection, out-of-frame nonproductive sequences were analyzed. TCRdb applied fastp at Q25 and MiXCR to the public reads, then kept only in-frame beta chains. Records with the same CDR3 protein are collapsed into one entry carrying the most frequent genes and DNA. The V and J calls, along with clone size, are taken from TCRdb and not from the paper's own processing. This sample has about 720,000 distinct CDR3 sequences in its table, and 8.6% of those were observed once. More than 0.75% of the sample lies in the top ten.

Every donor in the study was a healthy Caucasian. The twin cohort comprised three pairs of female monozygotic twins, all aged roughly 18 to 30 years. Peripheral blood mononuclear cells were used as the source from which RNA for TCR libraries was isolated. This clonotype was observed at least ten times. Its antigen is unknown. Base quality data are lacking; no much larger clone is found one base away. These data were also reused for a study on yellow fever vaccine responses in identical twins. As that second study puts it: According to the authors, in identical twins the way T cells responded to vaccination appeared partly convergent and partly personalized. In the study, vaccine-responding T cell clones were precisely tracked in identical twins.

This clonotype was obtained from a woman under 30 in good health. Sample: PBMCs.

The CDR3 has the sequence CSARDPGETGNEQFF. The sequence in DNA is TGCAGTGCTAGAGATCCGGGGGAGACTGGGAATGAGCAGTTCTTC. The chain joins TRBV20-1 to TRBJ2-1; the D gene is perhaps TRBD2, on 6 matching bases. Looking up the germline V gene (reference sequence) yields CDR1 DFQATT and CDR2 SNEGSKA. V and J lose 0 bases and 7 bases, and a span of 16 bases separates them. The CDR3 goes from the cysteine to the phenylalanine over 15 residues. The DNA shown is the 45-base CDR3, in frame from base 1.